These 22 T cell receptor beta chains originate from one sample sequenced in a study of blood T cell repertoires in COVID-19. Sequencing used immunoSEQ multiplex PCR; TCRdb keeps in-frame clones, though not all of them. The data contain roughly 100,000 clones, around 88% of them singletons. The sequenced material came from peripheral blood. All receptors derive from a man older than 75 with acute or convalescent COVID-19.

This clone occurred a few times. This sequence joins TRBV19 and TRBJ1-1; weak D call: TRBD1 (5 bases). CDR3 length: 13 residues. Germline V lookup: CDR1 LNHDA, CDR2 SQIVND (reference sequence). V was cut by 8 bases and J by 1 base, with 11 bases left in between. As DNA, the CDR3 is TGTGCCAGTTCCCAGGGAAAGAACACTGAAGCTTTCTTT. Translation gives CASSQGKNTEAFF.

Details on this clone: The same CDR3 arises from other DNA sequences in this sample as well. V usage is TRBV19 and J usage is TRBJ2-3, with TRBD2 matching 7 bases. Germline-derived CDR1 and CDR2 are LNHDA and SQIVND (reference sequence). This CDR3 contains 15 residues. The V and J ends lost 8 bases and 1 base, in that order; junction bases with no gene match: 9. The CDR3 sequence: CASSEGLAGTDTQYF. The CDR3 nucleotides read TGTGCCAGTTCCGAGGGGCTAGCGGGCACAGATACGCAGTATTTT.

This clone turned up a few times. The chain employs TRBV2 and TRBJ1-1; D is possibly TRBD1 (5 bases). Germline V gene data show CDR1 as SNHLY and CDR2 as FYNNEI. The CDR3 sequence is 13 residues long. Between the trimmed V and J ends, which lost 5 bases and 7 bases, there was a span of 14 bases. This chain's CDR3 is CASSIGRGIEAFF. The CDR3 bases are TGTGCCAGCAGTATCGGGAGGGGAATTGAAGCTTTCTTT.

The chain recombines TRBV5-6 with TRBJ2-7; TRBD1 might be the D (6 bases). Trimming shortened V by 4 bases and J by 3 bases, and 17 bases separated the two germline ends. This CDR3 has 15 amino acids. Germline CDR1 SGHDT, CDR2 YYEEEE. The CDR3 DNA sequence: TGTGCCAGCAGCCCCCGAGCGCAGGGGCGCTACGAGCAGTACTTC. This encodes CASSPRAQGRYEQYF.

The chain carries TRBV7-9 and TRBJ1-1, with D perhaps TRBD1 (6 bases). Germline CDR1 reads SEHNR; CDR2 reads FQNEAQ (reference sequence). The ends were cut back, 2 bases at V and 1 base at J, with 14 bases in the middle. The CDR3 sequence is 16 residues long. The CDR3 bases are TGTGCCAGCAGCTTAAGACGCCGGGACAAGAACACTGAAGCTTTCTTT. It codes for CASSLRRRDKNTEAFF.

The chain is built from TRBV5-1 and TRBJ2-3, with D perhaps TRBD1 (6 bases). Germline CDR1 is SGHRS and CDR2 is YFSETQ. V was trimmed by 4 bases and J by 0 bases, leaving 12 bases between them. The CDR3 extends over 15 amino acids. The CDR3 protein is CASSLRQDSTDTQYF. As DNA, the CDR3 is TGCGCCAGCAGCCTCCGACAGGATAGCACAGATACGCAGTATTTT.

The V call is TRBV7-3, the J call TRBJ1-5; D not certain. CDR3 length equals 19 residues. From germline, CDR1 is SGHTA and CDR2 FQGTGA. Trimming removed 1 base at V and 0 bases at J, with 19 bases between. DNA of the CDR3: TGTGCCAGCAGCTTAAGAGGCAGACCCCCCATTCCTAGCAATCAGCCCCAGCATTTT. Its translation: CASSLRGRPPIPSNQPQHF.

The CDR3 nucleotides are TGTGCCAGCAGCTTAGGTCGTGGCGGGAGGGCCGATGAGCAGTACTTC. This codes for CASSLGRGGRADEQYF. The chain is built from TRBV13 and TRBJ2-7; 9 nucleotides agree with TRBD2. Trimming took 0 bases from V and 7 from J; bases not matched to a gene: 10. The CDR3 totals 16 residues. Germline-derived CDR1 and CDR2 are PRHDT and FYEKMQ (reference sequence).

The chain is built from TRBV5-1 and TRBJ2-5; a weak D match, TRBD2 (6 bases). CDR3 length: 16 amino acids. The ends were cut back, 4 bases at V and 5 bases at J, with 21 bases in the middle. Germline V lookup: CDR1 SGHRS, CDR2 YFSETQ. The CDR3 sequence is CASSGVRVGDLETQYF. In DNA form, the CDR3 reads TGCGCCAGCAGCGGGGTGAGAGTCGGGGACTTGGAGACCCAGTACTTC.

This sequence joins TRBV13 and TRBJ2-3, with 11 positions matching TRBD2. The junction had 9 bases not matched to a gene; V was cut back by 5 bases and J by 2 bases. Per germline, CDR1 PRHDT and CDR2 FYEKMQ (reference sequence). The CDR3 has 17 amino acids. In nucleotides, the CDR3 is TGTGCCAGCAGCCGGGGATTGACTAGCGGGACCACAGATACGCAGTATTTT. The encoded protein is CASSRGLTSGTTDTQYF. The full variable domain, in which reference TRBV13 and TRBJ2-3 provide the parts outside the CDR3, is AAGVIQSPRHLIKEKRETATLKCYPIPRHDTVYWYQQGPGQDPQFLISFYEKMQSDKGSIPDRFSAQQFSDYHSELNMSSLELGDSALYFCASSRGLTSGTTDTQYFGPGTRLTVL.

The rearrangement uses TRBV6-4 and TRBJ2-1; 7 nucleotides align to TRBD1. The germline V gene encodes CDR1 MRHNA and CDR2 SNTAGT. The V gene end was trimmed by 3 bases and the J gene end by 8 bases; junction bases not matched to a gene: 4. This CDR3 is 13 amino acids long. DNA for the CDR3: TGTGCCAGCAGTGAACAGGGGTGGGATGAGCAGTTCTTC. Translation gives CASSEQGWDEQFF.

The chain has TRBV29-1 and TRBJ2-1; tentative D call: TRBD1 (6 bases). The CDR3 extends over 20 amino acids. With 1 base removed from V and 0 bases from J, the gap between germline ends came to 25 bases. Per the germline V gene, CDR1 is SQVTM and CDR2 is ANQGSEA. DNA for the CDR3: TGCAGCGTTGAAGTGGGTCTGGGGGCTCCTAGATGGAGCTCCTACAATGAGCAGTTCTTC. Its translation is CSVEVGLGAPRWSSYNEQFF.

This chain uses TRBV15 with TRBJ1-6, with 8 bases lining up with TRBD1. The CDR3 is made up of 18 amino acids. J gave up 7 bases and V 1 base, and 12 bases lay outside the gene matches. The germline V gene has CDR1 LNHNV and CDR2 YYDKDF (reference sequence). The CDR3 DNA is TGTGCCACCAGCAGAGGAACAACAGGGGGAAGAACCAATTCACCCCTCCACTTT. It codes for CATSRGTTGGRTNSPLHF.

J is TRBJ2-1 and V is TRBV25-1; TRBD1 matches 7 bases. The CDR3 extends over 11 amino acids. Trimming took 10 bases from V and 12 from J; bases not matched to a gene: 9. The V gene's germline CDR1 is MGHDK and CDR2 SYGVNS. CDR3 residues: CATLLGTVQFF. As DNA, the CDR3 is TGTGCCACCCTACTCGGGACAGTGCAGTTCTTC.

The chain recombines TRBV28 with TRBJ1-1; D possibly corresponds to TRBD1 (6 bases). This CDR3 is 13 amino acids long. V was trimmed by 3 bases and J by 1 base, leaving 6 bases between them. Germline lookup yields CDR1 MDHEN and CDR2 SYDVKM. CDR3 in amino acids: CASSFRGNTEAFF. The CDR3 DNA sequence: TGTGCCAGCAGTTTCAGGGGGAACACTGAAGCTTTCTTT.

The rearrangement uses TRBV5-1 and TRBJ1-2; tentatively, D is TRBD1 (5 bases). This CDR3 is 16 amino acids long. Trimming shortened V by 4 bases and J by 4 bases, and 20 bases separated the two germline ends. Germline-derived CDR1 and CDR2 are SGHRS and YFSETQ. The CDR3: CASSPRGQTTSYGYTF. The CDR3 bases are TGCGCCAGCAGCCCTAGGGGCCAGACCACTTCCTATGGCTACACCTTC.

V gene TRBV28 combines with J gene TRBJ1-2; TRBD1 agrees at 8 bases. There are 14 residues in the CDR3. The V and J ends lost 4 bases and 2 bases, in that order; junction bases with no gene match: 3. Germline V gene data show CDR1 as MDHEN and CDR2 as SYDVKM. CDR3 protein: CASSSRTGNYGYTF. The CDR3 region has the DNA TGTGCCAGCAGTTCTCGGACAGGGAACTATGGCTACACCTTC.

The V gene is TRBV19, the J gene TRBJ2-1; D call uncertain. V lost 7 bases and J 9 bases, leaving 16 bases between the germline ends. Germline CDR1 is LNHDA and CDR2 is SQIVND (reference sequence). The CDR3 loop spans 13 amino acids. In DNA form, the CDR3 reads TGTGCCAGTACCCTTCCCCCGGTTCCTGAGCAGTTCTTC. This translates into CASTLPPVPEQFF.

V gene TRBV18 combines with J gene TRBJ2-5; TRBD1 matches at 8 bases. Per germline, CDR1 KGHSH and CDR2 LQKENI. The trim removed 1 base at V and 5 bases at J, leaving 9 bases unmatched. The CDR3 covers 16 residues. CDR3 amino acids: CASSPLSPGTGETQYF. CDR3 nucleotide sequence: TGTGCCAGCTCACCACTAAGTCCCGGGACAGGCGAGACCCAGTACTTC.

The chain employs TRBV11-1 and TRBJ2-5; tentative D call: TRBD2 (5 bases). Germline CDR1 SGHAT, CDR2 FQDESV (reference sequence). V gave up 1 base and J gave up 0 bases, with 9 bases separating them. There are 15 residues in the CDR3. The CDR3 sequence: CASSLDLANQETQYF. CDR3 nucleotide sequence: TGTGCCAGCAGCTTAGACCTAGCCAACCAAGAGACCCAGTACTTC.

The J gene is TRBJ2-7, the V gene TRBV7-6; TRBD2 matches at 11 bases. The CDR3 contains 15 residues. In germline, CDR1 is SGHVS, CDR2 FNYEAQ. After removal of 4 bases from V and 2 bases from J, the junction contained 4 bases not matched to a gene. The CDR3 DNA follows: TGTGCCAGCAGCTCCGGGACTAGCGGAGCCTACGAGCAGTACTTC. Translated, it gives CASSSGTSGAYEQYF.

This clone has a handful of counts. The chain couples TRBV9 to TRBJ2-7; TRBD1 aligns across 7 bases. The germline V gene has CDR1 SGDLS and CDR2 YYNGEE. The V gene end was trimmed by 3 bases and the J gene end by 5 bases; junction bases not matched to a gene: 11. This CDR3 comprises 15 residues. The DNA of the CDR3 is TGTGCCAGCAGCGCGTCCGGGACAGCGGTCCACGAGCAGTACTTC. It yields the protein CASSASGTAVHEQYF.